These 19 T cell receptor beta chains were sequenced from one sample in a study of blood T cell repertoires in COVID-19 (dated by TCRdb to 2018 to 2021). Library creation used the immunoSEQ multiplex PCR assay. Sourced from immuneACCESS, this table was stored by TCRdb with only in-frame sequences that have V and J called. A share of the clones is absent; for the studies checked, an unresolved V gene accounts for under half, and the remainder has no known explanation. The table for this sample lists around 250,000 clones; roughly nine tenths of them were counted only once. The leading ten clones occupy 6.2% of the sample. The sequencing sample was made of peripheral blood. All receptors come from a man in his fifties or sixties with acute or convalescent COVID-19.

This clone has a handful of counts. The chain couples TRBV2 to TRBJ2-7; TRBD2 matches 8 bases. The CDR3 runs to 15 residues. Germline-derived CDR1 and CDR2 are SNHLY and FYNNEI. J was trimmed by 5 bases and V by 6 bases; bases with no gene match: 12. The CDR3 coding sequence is TGTGCCAGCAGCGACGTGGGAGCGGGAGCGCACGAGCAGTACTTC. It encodes CASSDVGAGAHEQYF. Combining the CDR3 with reference TRBV2 and TRBJ2-7 gives the whole variable domain EPEVTQTPSHQVTQMGQEVILRCVPISNHLYFYWYRQILGQKVEFLVSFYNNEISEKSEIFDDQFSVERPDGSNFTLKIRSTKLEDSAMYFCASSDVGAGAHEQYFGPGTRLTVT.

V gene TRBV29-1 combines with J gene TRBJ2-3; D might be TRBD1 (6 bases). Trimming took 6 bases from V and 3 from J, leaving 16 bases between them. This CDR3 has 14 amino acids. Germline V gene sequence: CDR1 SQVTM, CDR2 ANQGSEA. The CDR3 DNA is TGCAGCGTCTTACAGGGTTTCGAGACAGATACGCAGTATTTT. Residues: CSVLQGFETDTQYF.

This chain joins TRBV19 and TRBJ2-1; 7 nucleotides line up with TRBD1. CDR1 is LNHDA and CDR2 is SQIVND in the germline V gene (reference sequence). V was clipped by 5 bases and J by 5 bases; unmatched bases: 21. The CDR3 length is 19 residues. The DNA of the CDR3 is TGTGCCAGTAGTGGGGACAGCTCCGAGCCCCCAGGAGTCGACAATGAGCAGTTCTTC. Translation gives CASSGDSSEPPGVDNEQFF.

The chain links TRBV27 to TRBJ1-1; D may be TRBD1 (6 bases). CDR1 is MNHEY, CDR2 SMNVEV, per germline (reference sequence). The CDR3 loop spans 14 amino acids. V shed 2 bases and J shed 3 bases, with 10 bases lying between them. For the CDR3, the DNA is TGTGCCAGCAGTTTAAACAGGGTTGACACTGAAGCTTTCTTT. Protein product: CASSLNRVDTEAFF.

Note on this clone: In the same sample, other DNA sequences code for this CDR3. This chain links TRBV7-9 with TRBJ1-5, with 7 nucleotides matching TRBD1. The CDR3 loop spans 13 amino acids. With 4 bases clipped from V and 7 bases from J, the junction kept 4 bases outside the gene matches. Per the germline V gene, CDR1 is SEHNR and CDR2 is FQNEAQ (reference sequence). CDR3 nucleotides: TGTGCCAGCAGCTCCCAGGGGGGACAGCCCCAGCATTTT. This gives the protein CASSSQGGQPQHF.

The chain is built from TRBV7-6 and TRBJ2-1, with TRBD2 matching over 7 bases. Trimming took 11 bases from V and 7 from J; bases not matched to a gene: 5. In germline, CDR1 is SGHVS, CDR2 FNYEAQ. This CDR3 comprises 11 residues. The CDR3 DNA sequence: TGTGCCGCGGGAGCAGGAAATGAGCAGTTCTTC. Protein product: CAAGAGNEQFF.

V and J are TRBV4-3 and TRBJ2-1, with D possibly matching TRBD2 (6 bases). The CDR3 is made up of 15 amino acids. The germline gives CDR1 LGHNA, CDR2 YSLEER. Trimming cost V 4 bases and J 9 bases, with 19 bases left between them. CDR3 residues: CASSPSGLGTSEQFF. The CDR3 DNA follows: TGCGCCAGCAGCCCCAGCGGCCTGGGGACTTCTGAGCAGTTCTTC.

The V and J genes are TRBV24-1 and TRBJ2-6, with 7 positions matching TRBD2. The junction had 5 bases not matched to a gene; V was cut back by 2 bases and J by 2 bases. The CDR3 loop spans 17 amino acids. CDR1 and CDR2 from the germline V gene are KGHDR and SFDVKD. The CDR3 loop reads CATSDSGGGPGANVLTF. CDR3 nucleotides: TGTGCCACCAGTGATTCGGGGGGAGGGCCTGGGGCCAACGTCCTGACTTTC.

A single count supports this clone. Here the CDR3 reads CASSQSFRGSHNEQFF. The CDR3 DNA reads TGCGCCAGCAGCCAGTCCTTTCGCGGGAGCCACAATGAGCAGTTCTTC. The chain combines TRBV4-3 with TRBJ2-1; the match to TRBD2 covers 7 bases. Germline V CDR1 and CDR2: LGHNA, YSLEER. The V and J ends lost 3 bases and 5 bases, in that order; junction bases with no gene match: 10. This CDR3 is 16 amino acids long.

Notes on this clone: In the same sample, other DNA sequences code for this CDR3. This chain uses TRBV19 with TRBJ2-7, with a possible D match to TRBD1 (5 bases). This CDR3 comprises 12 residues. With 1 base removed from V and 6 bases from J, the gap between germline ends came to 7 bases. CDR1 is LNHDA, CDR2 SQIVND, per germline (reference sequence). CDR3 residues: CASSIATGEQYF. The CDR3 DNA sequence: TGTGCCAGTAGTATAGCTACAGGCGAGCAGTACTTC.

This chain joins TRBV14 and TRBJ2-1; maybe TRBD2 (5 bases). V lost 5 bases and J lost 3, with 11 bases in between. The CDR3 runs 14 residues. Germline CDR1 and CDR2: SGHDN and FVKESK. The DNA of the CDR3 is TGTGCCAGCAGCGTACTAGGAGTCTACAATGAGCAGTTCTTC. Translated, it gives CASSVLGVYNEQFF.

This clone occurred once. V usage is TRBV5-1 and J usage is TRBJ1-4, with D maybe TRBD1 (5 bases). CDR3 length: 13 amino acids. The ends were cut back, 4 bases at V and 5 bases at J, with 9 bases in the middle. Germline V lookup: CDR1 SGHRS, CDR2 YFSETQ. The CDR3 DNA reads as TGCGCCAGCAGCGTCGACAGAAATGAAAAACTGTTTTTT. It encodes CASSVDRNEKLFF.

The CDR3 here is CASSVGASGRTPTDTQYF. The CDR3 coding sequence is TGTGCCAGCAGCGTAGGGGCTAGCGGGAGGACCCCCACAGATACGCAGTATTTT. The genes are TRBV9 and TRBJ2-3, with TRBD2 identical over 11 bases. The length of the CDR3 is 18 residues. Trimming at V came to 0 bases and at J to 2 bases, leaving 8 bases not matched to a gene. The V gene's germline CDR1 is SGDLS and CDR2 YYNGEE.

This chain connects TRBV11-1 to TRBJ2-2, with TRBD1 matching 7 bases. After removal of 5 bases from V and 6 bases from J, the junction contained 12 bases not matched to a gene. This CDR3 has 16 amino acids. Germline values: CDR1 SGHAT, CDR2 FQDESV (reference sequence). CDR3 amino acids: CASSRGQKPAPGELFF. CDR3 in DNA: TGTGCCAGCAGCCGGGGACAGAAACCCGCCCCCGGGGAGCTGTTTTTT.

The chain links TRBV5-1 to TRBJ1-4, with 9 bases identical to TRBD1. Germline CDR1 SGHRS, CDR2 YFSETQ. The CDR3 spans 14 residues. V lost 4 bases to trimming and J lost 8 bases; unmatched junction nucleotides: 6. As DNA, the CDR3 is TGCGCCAGCAGCCCTGACAGGGGGTTGGAAAAACTGTTTTTT. This translates into CASSPDRGLEKLFF.

The genes are TRBV7-2 and TRBJ2-7; D may be TRBD2 (6 bases). CDR1 and CDR2 (germline): SGHTA, FQGNSA. This CDR3 spans 15 amino acids. Between the trimmed V and J ends, which lost 1 base and 1 base, there was a span of 11 bases. CDR3 protein: CASSLGGRSSYEQYF. The DNA of the CDR3 is TGTGCCAGCAGCTTAGGGGGGAGGAGTTCCTACGAGCAGTACTTC.

This chain connects TRBV11-3 to TRBJ2-3; TRBD1 matches at 7 bases. V was pared by 5 bases and J by 1 base, with 3 bases of the junction left unmatched. The CDR3 loop spans 14 amino acids. CDR1 and CDR2 from the germline V gene are SGHNT and YENEEA. The CDR3 DNA is TGTGCCAGCAGCCGACAGGGTGGCACAGATACGCAGTATTTT. Protein product: CASSRQGGTDTQYF.

The CDR3: CASSPRVQRTGGNTEAFF. DNA of the CDR3: TGTGCCAGCTCACCCAGGGTACAGCGGACAGGGGGGAACACTGAAGCTTTCTTT. This chain connects TRBV18 to TRBJ1-1, with 10 bases aligning to TRBD1. The CDR3 length is 18 residues. Germline trimming cut 3 bases from V and 1 base from J; bases unmatched to any gene: 11. The germline V gene encodes CDR1 KGHSH and CDR2 LQKENI.

V gene TRBV29-1 combines with J gene TRBJ2-7; 7 bases line up with TRBD1. Losses at the gene ends were 7 bases for V and 1 base for J; bases not matched to a gene: 10. Germline V lookup: CDR1 SQVTM, CDR2 ANQGSEA. The CDR3 is 14 residues long. As DNA, the CDR3 is TGCAGCGCCGAGACAGGGACGGTATCCTACGAGCAGTACTTC. Translated, it gives CSAETGTVSYEQYF.